These 14 T cell receptor beta chains share one sample of origin, sequenced in a study of T cells after yellow fever vaccination. TCRdb redid the calling of the 5' RACE reads with MiXCR, one entry per CDR3 protein. Here the sample spans some 220,000 distinct CDR3 sequences, more than 3% being singletons. The sample here was CD4+ T cells sorted from PBMCs, taken 10 days after the yellow fever booster vaccination. The receptor set was obtained from a young man who received the YFV17D yellow fever vaccine.

This clonotype has just a few counts. The chain joins TRBV6-4 to TRBJ2-2, with D possibly being TRBD2 (6 bases). V lost 10 bases and J 2 bases, leaving 11 bases between the germline ends. CDR3 length equals 13 residues. CDR1 MRHNA and CDR2 SNTAGT come from the germline V gene. CDR3 nucleotides: TGTGCCACCCGGGACTCCAACACCGGGGAGCTGTTTTTT. Amino acid sequence: CATRDSNTGELFF.

The rearrangement uses TRBV29-1 and TRBJ1-2; no definite D call. The CDR3 totals 11 residues. From germline, CDR1 is SQVTM and CDR2 ANQGSEA. V dropped 7 bases and J dropped 2 bases, with 8 bases sitting between them. The chain's CDR3 is CSATNNYGYTF. In DNA form, the CDR3 reads TGCAGCGCCACAAACAACTATGGCTACACCTTC.

The V and J genes are TRBV5-1 and TRBJ1-5; 7 nucleotides line up with TRBD1. Germline CDR1 SGHRS, CDR2 YFSETQ. Trimming removed 0 bases from V and 5 bases from J; junction bases left unmatched: 5. This CDR3 comprises 15 residues. Here the CDR3 DNA reads TGCGCCAGCAGCTTGGGGGGGGACAGAGATCAGCCCCAGCATTTT. This sequence encodes CASSLGGDRDQPQHF.

The V and J genes are TRBV6-2 or TRBV6-3 and TRBJ1-5; perhaps TRBD1 as D (6 bases). Germline V lookup: CDR1 MNHEY, CDR2 SVGEGT. V dropped 8 bases and J dropped 1 base, with 15 bases sitting between them. This CDR3 region has 15 residues. Here the CDR3 reads CASGLGGWSNQPQHF. In nucleotides, the CDR3 is TGTGCCAGCGGACTAGGGGGGTGGAGCAATCAGCCCCAGCATTTT.

The table lists this clonotype with many counts. The chain joins TRBV7-2 to TRBJ1-2; 10 bases agree with TRBD1. Germline CDR1 and CDR2: SGHTA and FQGNSA. This CDR3 contains 13 residues. V lost 3 bases and J lost 8; bases outside the gene matches: 3. CDR3 DNA: TGTGCCAGCAGCTTGGACAGGGGGGGCGGCTACACCTTC. It codes for CASSLDRGGGYTF.

This clonotype occurred a few times. J is TRBJ1-6 and V is TRBV20-1; D uncertain. The CDR3 is 13 residues long. The V gene lost 5 bases and the J gene lost 10 bases, with 15 bases spanning the gap. Germline CDR1 reads DFQATT; CDR2 reads SNEGSKA (reference sequence). The CDR3, as DNA: TGCAGTGCTGGCCTCGACCTGGGCTCACCCCTCCACTTT. Its protein product is CSAGLDLGSPLHF.

This chain connects TRBV10-3 to TRBJ1-5, with TRBD1 as a possible D gene (6 bases). Germline V gene lookup returns CDR1 ENHRY and CDR2 SYGVKD. This CDR3 spans 14 amino acids. The ends were cut back, 2 bases at V and 6 bases at J, with 11 bases in the middle. This chain's CDR3 is CAISEGRGAQPQHF. DNA of the CDR3: TGTGCCATCAGTGAGGGTCGGGGGGCTCAGCCCCAGCATTTT.

This sequence joins TRBV7-9 and TRBJ1-5; 7 bases map to TRBD1. Trimming cost V 5 bases and J 7 bases; bases outside gene matches: 5. This CDR3 contains 13 residues. Germline CDR1 reads SEHNR; CDR2 reads FQNEAQ (reference sequence). Here the CDR3 DNA reads TGTGCCAGCAGCGAGACAGGGTACCAGCCCCAGCATTTT. Its translation: CASSETGYQPQHF. Based on the CDR3 plus reference TRBV7-9 and TRBJ1-5, the full variable domain is DTGVSQNPRHKITKRGQNVTFRCDPISEHNRLYWYRQTLGQGPEFLTYFQNEAQLEKSRLLSDRFSAERPKGSFSTLEIQRTEQGDSAMYLCASSETGYQPQHFGDGTRLSIL.

In its sample, this clonotype was seen many times. This sequence joins TRBV5-4 and TRBJ2-5; either TRBD1 or TRBD2 may supply D (6 bases each). From germline, CDR1 is SGHNT and CDR2 YYREEE (reference sequence). Trimming took off 1 base at V and 5 bases at J, with 15 bases between the two ends. This CDR3 is built from 15 residues. This CDR3 reads CASSLFGGRGETQYF. CDR3 DNA sequence: TGTGCCAGCAGCTTGTTTGGGGGCCGGGGGGAGACCCAGTACTTC.

This clonotype has only a few counts. The chain links TRBV7-9 to TRBJ2-2; 10 positions match TRBD1. The CDR3 consists of 16 residues. The V gene's germline CDR1 is SEHNR and CDR2 FQNEAQ (reference sequence). V lost 6 bases, J lost 3 bases, and 7 bases stayed unmatched. Here the CDR3 DNA reads TGTGCCAGCAGGCTGTCCGGGACAGGGGACACCGGGGAGCTGTTTTTT. Translating it yields CASRLSGTGDTGELFF.

This clonotype has ten or more counts. In nucleotides, the CDR3 is TGTGCCAGCAGCTTAGTCGATGAGCAGTTCTTC. Its translation: CASSLVDEQFF. This chain joins TRBV19 and TRBJ2-1; no firm D call. CDR1 and CDR2 (germline): LNHDA, SQIVND (reference sequence). Trimming stripped 9 bases from V and 8 bases from J, with 11 bases between. The CDR3 consists of 11 residues.

This chain connects TRBV6-2 or TRBV6-3 to TRBJ1-1; the D gene is possibly TRBD1 (6 bases). Germline CDR1 MNHEY, CDR2 SVGEGT. The CDR3 has 16 amino acids. Trimming removed 4 bases from V and 4 bases from J, with 19 bases in between. In DNA, the CDR3 is TGTGCCAGCAGTTTACGCGGGGGGCAGGGTGTCACTGAAGCTTTCTTT. Protein: CASSLRGGQGVTEAFF.

The V gene is TRBV5-1, the J gene TRBJ2-3; D not certain. V lost 0 bases and J lost 2, with 7 bases in between. The V gene's germline CDR1 is SGHRS and CDR2 YFSETQ. The CDR3 is 14 amino acids. The CDR3 loop is CASSLDSDTDTQYF. For the CDR3, the DNA is TGCGCCAGCAGCTTGGACAGCGACACAGATACGCAGTATTTT.

This clonotype was counted at least ten times. At one of its ends the junction is not consistent with the germline gene, which may arise from a read error. The gene calls are TRBV5-1 and TRBJ2-6; a possible D gene is TRBD1 (6 bases). The CDR3 runs 15 residues. Per the germline V gene, CDR1 is SGHRS and CDR2 is YFSETQ. The CDR3 region has the DNA TGTGCCAGCAGCTTACAGGGCTCTGGGGCCAACGTCCTGACTTTC. Protein sequence: CASSLQGSGANVLTF.